Listed here are 6 T cell receptor beta chains from one sample, sequenced in a study of cytomegalovirus exposure and HLA in healthy donors. This PCR relied on a set of 60 Vbeta primers and 13 Jbeta primers. Using immunoSEQ multiplex PCR, the repertoire was profiled, and TCRdb retains in-frame clones only, with some absent. Counted here are about 140,000 clones, around three quarters occurring once; the ten biggest clones make up 1.5% to 2%. The sequenced sample consisted of PBMCs. All receptors come from a woman aged 40 to 50 in good health and CMV-seronegative.

A few counts support this clone. V gene TRBV27 combines with J gene TRBJ1-1; no clear D. Germline V gene sequence: CDR1 MNHEY, CDR2 SMNVEV (reference sequence). V was trimmed by 6 bases and J by 8 bases, leaving 16 bases between them. CDR3 length: 13 residues. CDR3: CASRRDVEEEAFF. The CDR3 region has the DNA TGTGCCAGCAGACGAGACGTCGAGGAGGAAGCTTTCTTT.

V usage is TRBV6-5 and J usage is TRBJ2-7; 8 bases agree with TRBD1. CDR3 length equals 13 residues. Germline V gives CDR1 MNHEY, CDR2 SVGAGI. The V segment lost 5 bases and the J segment 6 bases; nucleotides outside the gene matches: 6. CDR3 sequence (DNA): TGTGCCAGCAGTCGGGGACAGGTTCGCGAGCAGTACTTC. It translates to CASSRGQVREQYF.

The chain has TRBV15 and TRBJ2-7, with 13 bases lining up with TRBD2. Trimming at V came to 4 bases and at J to 4 bases, leaving 4 bases not matched to a gene. The CDR3 has 15 amino acids. From germline, CDR1 is LNHNV and CDR2 YYDKDF (reference sequence). The CDR3 nucleotides read TGTGCCACCAGCAACCGGACTAGCGGGGGTTACGAGCAGTACTTC. Protein product: CATSNRTSGGYEQYF. Full variable domain (rest looked up from reference TRBV15 and TRBJ2-7): DAMVIQNPRYQVTQFGKPVTLSCSQTLNHNVMYWYQQKSSQAPKLLFHYYDKDFNNEADTPDNFQSRRPNTSFCFLDIRSPGLGDTAMYLCATSNRTSGGYEQYFGPGTRLTVT.

This sequence joins TRBV4-1 and TRBJ1-1, with TRBD1 matching over 7 bases. The CDR3 has 12 amino acids. Trimming removed 4 bases from V and 7 bases from J; junction bases left unmatched: 3. Germline CDR1 MGHRA, CDR2 YSYEKL. The CDR3 sequence is CASSLGTVEAFF. The CDR3 nucleotides are TGCGCCAGCAGCCTTGGGACAGTTGAAGCTTTCTTT.

This chain joins TRBV19 and TRBJ1-5; D call uncertain. The CDR3 has 13 residues. Germline-derived CDR1 and CDR2 are LNHDA and SQIVND (reference sequence). Trimming removed 7 bases from V and 3 bases from J, with 10 bases in between. The CDR3 DNA follows: TGTGCCAGTAACACGATCCCCAATCAGCCCCAGCATTTT. This translates into CASNTIPNQPQHF.

The V and J genes are TRBV5-1 and TRBJ2-1; TRBD1 matches at 7 bases. The CDR3 runs to 16 residues. Trimming removed 3 bases from V and 2 bases from J; junction bases left unmatched: 8. CDR1 is SGHRS, CDR2 YFSETQ, per germline. The CDR3 protein is CASSSNRGKAYNEQFF. As DNA, the CDR3 is TGCGCCAGCAGCTCGAACAGGGGAAAGGCCTACAATGAGCAGTTCTTC.